Listed below are T cell receptor beta chains from one sample, sequenced in a study of CD8 T cells in ankylosing spondylitis. MiXCR, applied by TCRdb to the 5' RACE reads, yields one record per CDR3 protein. The table has some 270,000 distinct CDR3 sequences, about 18% seen once; the top ten hold around 32%. The specimen was blood, either unsorted or a sorted T cell fraction (not recorded which). These receptors came from a male donor with ankylosing spondylitis or in good health (not recorded which). The CDR3 runs from the conserved cysteine through the conserved F or W. Each record gives: J gene, V gene, clone size, D gene, CDR3 DNA, CDR3 protein. A D gene is named only where the DNA matches it firmly. Some rows have no size entry. The others give once, few or many, or a class for an expanded clone.

>TRBJ2-5|TRBV28|few|TRBD2
TGTGCCAGCAGTTCCGGGACTAGCGACCACCAAGAGACCCAGTACTTC
CASSSGTSDHQETQYF
>TRBJ2-1|TRBV5-1|few|TRBD2
TGCGCCAGCAGCTTAGAGGGGACTAGCGTTTCGGATGAGCAGTTCTTC
CASSLEGTSVSDEQFF
>TRBJ1-1|TRBV7-8|-|-
TGTGCCAGCAGCCGAGGGCCAGGGGTATACACTGAAGCTTTCTTT
CASSRGPGVYTEAFF
>TRBJ2-5|TRBV6-5|-|-
TGTGCCAGCAGTTCAACCTCACAGGGTCCGGAGACCCAGTACTTC
CASSSTSQGPETQYF
>TRBJ2-5|TRBV29-1|few|-
TGCAGCGTCGAGGGGGTGGACGGAGAGACCCAGTACTTC
CSVEGVDGETQYF
>TRBJ2-5|TRBV29-1|-|TRBD1
TGCAGCGCTAAAACCAACAGACAGGGATCGGAAGAGACCCAGTACTTC
CSAKTNRQGSEETQYF
>TRBJ1-1|TRBV20-1|few|-
TGCAGTGCTAGTCCGAAGACAGGATTTGAGACTGAAGCTTTCTTT
CSASPKTGFETEAFF
>TRBJ2-5|TRBV11-2|-|TRBD2
TGTGCCAGCAGCTTTCTAGCGGGACAAGAGACCCAGTACTTC
CASSFLAGQETQYF
>TRBJ2-7|TRBV4-3|few|-
TGCGCCAGCAGCCAAGACATGCCGGGGAAGGGCGAGCAGTACTTC
CASSQDMPGKGEQYF
>TRBJ2-1|TRBV29-1|many|-
TGCAGCACGAGCCTAAGTTTCAATGAGCAGTTCTTC
CSTSLSFNEQFF
>TRBJ2-2|TRBV29-1|many|TRBD2
TGCAGCGCAAGACTAGCCAACACCGGGGAGCTGTTTTTT
CSARLANTGELFF
>TRBJ2-7|TRBV12-3/TRBV12-4|few|-
TGTGCCACTAGAGGGGGGGGAAGGGAGGAGCAGTACTTC
CATRGGGREEQYF
>TRBJ2-1|TRBV5-1|many|TRBD2
TGCGCCAGCAGCTTGCTAGCGGGAGCGGATGAGCAGTTCTTC
CASSLLAGADEQFF
>TRBJ2-7|TRBV6-5|many|-
TGTGCCAGCAGTTACCAGGGTTTTGGCTCCTACGAGCAGTACTTC
CASSYQGFGSYEQYF
>TRBJ1-1|TRBV29-1|few|-
TGCAGCGGCATCTTTCACACTGAAGCTTTCTTT
CSGIFHTEAFF
>TRBJ2-3|TRBV9|-|-
TGTGCCAGCAGCGGAGAGGGGGACACAGATACGCAGTATTTT
CASSGEGDTDTQYF
>TRBJ2-5|TRBV5-1|-|TRBD1
TGCGCCAGCAGCTCGGACAGGGCGCAATACGAGACCCAGTACTTC
CASSSDRAQYETQYF
>TRBJ2-7|TRBV29-1|few|-
TGCAGCGGTGTGATTGGGGGACCCCACTACGAGCAGTACTTC
CSGVIGGPHYEQYF
>TRBJ1-1|TRBV27|-|-
TGTGCCAGCAGTTTTACACCTGGGACGAACACTGAAGCTTTCTTT
CASSFTPGTNTEAFF
>TRBJ2-3|TRBV13|-|-
TGTGCCAGCAGCTTAAGGGCGGTAACCACAGATACGCAGTATTTT
CASSLRAVTTDTQYF
>TRBJ2-7|TRBV25-1|-|-
TGTGCCAGCAGTATAGGGGTGTCTAGCGAGCAGTACTTC
CASSIGVSSEQYF
>TRBJ2-7|TRBV28|-|-
TGTGCCAGCAGTTTCCGAGGCGTCAAGCTCTACGAGCAGTACTTC
CASSFRGVKLYEQYF
>TRBJ2-2|TRBV7-3|-|TRBD2
TGTGCCAGCAGACGCCTAGCGGGAGGGTTACCCGGGGAGCTGTTTTTT
CASRRLAGGLPGELFF
>TRBJ2-7|TRBV29-1|many|TRBD1
TGCAGCGTGAGAGGGGACAGGGGCGCCGAGCAGTACTTC
CSVRGDRGAEQYF
>TRBJ2-7|TRBV20-1|few|TRBD2
TGCAGTGCTAGAGCCAGCGGGAGCGTTCTCTACGAGCAGTACTTC
CSARASGSVLYEQYF
>TRBJ2-1|TRBV29-1|-|TRBD2
TGCAGCGTCCGTACGGGACTAGTCGGTGAGCAGTTCTTC
CSVRTGLVGEQFF
>TRBJ1-1|TRBV7-9|few|TRBD1
TGTGCCAGCAGGCCGACAGGGGTGAACACTGAAGCTTTCTTT
CASRPTGVNTEAFF
>TRBJ1-5|TRBV2|-|TRBD1
TGTGCCAGCTGCGACGGACAGGCTCCAGGGCAGCCCCAGCATTTT
CASCDGQAPGQPQHF
>TRBJ2-7|TRBV29-1|-|TRBD2
TGCAGCGTTGTTGGGACTAGCGGGGCCTACGAGCAGTACTTC
CSVVGTSGAYEQYF
>TRBJ2-6|TRBV12-1|-|-
TGTGCCAGCAGCTCCAGGGACACCCCCTTCTCTGGGGCCAACGTCCTGACTTTC
CASSSRDTPFSGANVLTF
>TRBJ1-4|TRBV25-1|-|-
TGTGCCAGCAGTGCGCCAGGAGGGACGCCCGGGTGGGAAAAACTGTTTTTT
CASSAPGGTPGWEKLFF
>TRBJ2-4|TRBV4-1|-|TRBD1
TGCGCCAGCAGCCCTGTCCCGACAGGGGAATTCAAAAACATTCAGTACTTC
CASSPVPTGEFKNIQYF
>TRBJ2-7|TRBV12-3/TRBV12-4|few|-
TGTGCCAGCAGTTGGGGGGCCGGCGAGCAGTACTTC
CASSWGAGEQYF
>TRBJ2-1|TRBV29-1|-|-
TGCAGCGTTGAAGGGGGGAGGCCCCCAAATGAGCAGTTCTTC
CSVEGGRPPNEQFF
>TRBJ1-2|TRBV4-2|-|-
TGTGCCAGCAGCCAAGGGGTTGGCCCGGATGGCTACACCTTC
CASSQGVGPDGYTF
>TRBJ2-7|TRBV7-9|-|-
TGTGCCAGCAGCTCCCCAGTGGCCGTTCGCGAGCAGTACTTC
CASSSPVAVREQYF
>TRBJ2-3|TRBV7-3|-|-
TGTGCCAGCGGTAGGGGAGCTTCGGGAGATGATACGCAGTATTTT
CASGRGASGDDTQYF
>TRBJ2-1|TRBV7-3|few|TRBD2
TGTGCCAGCCGGACTAGCGGGAGGGTAAATGAGCAGTTCTTC
CASRTSGRVNEQFF
>TRBJ2-7|TRBV20-1|-|-
TGCAGTGCCAAAAACTCGGGGGCGTACGAGCAGTACTTC
CSAKNSGAYEQYF
>TRBJ2-2|TRBV2|few|-
TGTGCCAGCAGGGACACCGGGACTTCCTTGTCGGTGTTTTTT
CASRDTGTSLSVFF
>TRBJ2-3|TRBV11-2|-|TRBD1
TGTGCCAGCAGCTTAGATCTAGGGACAGGGGGGACAGATACGCAGTATTTT
CASSLDLGTGGTDTQYF
>TRBJ2-7|TRBV29-1|-|TRBD2
TGCAGCGCTCTAGCGGGAGTCGAGCAGTACTTC
CSALAGVEQYF
>TRBJ1-1|TRBV29-1|many|-
TGCAGCGCCGCGCCAGGGGCTGTGAACACTGAAGCTTTCTTT
CSAAPGAVNTEAFF
>TRBJ2-4|TRBV12-3/TRBV12-4|many|-
TGTGCCAGCAGTGCCGGCATCAACATTCAGTACTTC
CASSAGINIQYF
>TRBJ2-5|TRBV4-1|-|-
TGCGCCAGCAGCTTCCCGGGAGTTGGGGGAGAGACCCAGTACTTC
CASSFPGVGGETQYF
>TRBJ1-3|TRBV20-1|few|TRBD1
TGCAGTGCTACCGATTGGACAGGCATCGGAAACACCATATATTTT
CSATDWTGIGNTIYF
>TRBJ2-7|TRBV20-1|few|-
TGCAGTGCTAGGGGGGAGTTTGATGGGAACGAGCAGTACTTC
CSARGEFDGNEQYF
>TRBJ2-7|TRBV29-1|few|TRBD1
TGCAGCATAACAGGGGCCGAGAGCTCCTACGAGCAGTACTTC
CSITGAESSYEQYF
>TRBJ2-1|TRBV4-3|-|-
TGCGCCAGCAGCCAAGACGCGTCGGGCTGGGGAAATGAGCAGTTCTTC
CASSQDASGWGNEQFF
>TRBJ2-2|TRBV4-3|many|TRBD2
TGCGCCAGCAGCCACCCCCGACTAGCGTTCTATTCACCCGGGGAGCTGTTTTTT
CASSHPRLAFYSPGELFF